The clone carrying this T cell receptor (beta chain) was seen a few times. Full-length variable regions came from constant-region reverse primers plus semi-nested Nested Universal Primer A PCR. One entry per CDR3 protein results from TCRdb running MiXCR on the 5' RACE reads. The table shows about 6,000 distinct CDR3 sequences, with roughly 60% occurring only once. Trimming shortened V by 1 base and J by 0 bases, and 6 bases separated the two germline ends. Germline values: CDR1 SQVTM, CDR2 ANQGSEA. This CDR3 spans 14 amino acids. The sample comprised naive CD4+ T cells sorted from blood. The sample's subset: naive CD4+ T cells, CD4+CD45RA+CD25-. The chain uses TRBV29-1 and TRBJ2-2; tentatively, D is TRBD1 (5 bases). The receptor was derived from a female donor with breast cancer. The CDR3 DNA sequence: TGCAGCGTTGAAGCAGGGACGAACACCGGGGAGCTGTTTTTT. It encodes CSVEAGTNTGELFF.